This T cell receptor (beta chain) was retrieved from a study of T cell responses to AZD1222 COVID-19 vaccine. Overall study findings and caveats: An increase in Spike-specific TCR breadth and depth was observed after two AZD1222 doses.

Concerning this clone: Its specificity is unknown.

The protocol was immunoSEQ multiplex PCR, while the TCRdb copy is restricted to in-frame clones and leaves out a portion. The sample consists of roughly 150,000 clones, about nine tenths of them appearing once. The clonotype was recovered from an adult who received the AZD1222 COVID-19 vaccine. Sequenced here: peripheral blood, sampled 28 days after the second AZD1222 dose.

CDR3: CAISQGASTEPNTGELFF. DNA of the CDR3: TGTGCCATCAGTCAAGGGGCCAGCACGGAACCGAACACCGGGGAGCTGTTTTTT. J is TRBJ2-2 and V is TRBV10-3; tentative D call: TRBD1 (5 bases). V was trimmed by 5 bases and J by 0 bases, leaving 19 bases between them. The germline V gene has CDR1 ENHRY and CDR2 SYGVKD. The CDR3 length is 18 residues.